A single sample is the source of the 3 T cell receptor beta chains below, sequenced in a study of blood T cell repertoires in COVID-19. Data came from immunoSEQ multiplex PCR; TCRdb stores just in-frame clones and leaves some out. The sample consists of 95,000 to 150,000 clones, 80% of them appearing once. Specimen: peripheral blood. These TCRs come from a man between 60 and 75 years old with active or convalescent COVID-19.

The J gene is TRBJ2-1, the V gene TRBV5-4; D may be TRBD1 (5 bases). The CDR3 loop spans 14 amino acids. Trimming took off 0 bases at V and 8 bases at J, with 12 bases between the two ends. Germline V gene data show CDR1 as SGHNT and CDR2 as YYREEE (reference sequence). The CDR3 DNA sequence: TGTGCCAGCAGCTTGGACCAGGGCATTGATGAGCAGTTCTTC. Translated: CASSLDQGIDEQFF.

The chain has TRBV15 and TRBJ1-1, with TRBD1 as a possible D gene (5 bases). The CDR3 extends over 15 amino acids. The ends were cut back, 2 bases at V and 0 bases at J, with 10 bases in the middle. The germline V gene encodes CDR1 LNHNV and CDR2 YYDKDF (reference sequence). The CDR3 DNA reads as TGTGCCACCAGCAGATATGGGGGGGTGAACACTGAAGCTTTCTTT. The encoded protein is CATSRYGGVNTEAFF. The whole variable domain, remainder taken from reference TRBV15 and TRBJ1-1, is DAMVIQNPRYQVTQFGKPVTLSCSQTLNHNVMYWYQQKSSQAPKLLFHYYDKDFNNEADTPDNFQSRRPNTSFCFLDIRSPGLGDTAMYLCATSRYGGVNTEAFFGQGTRLTVV.

This chain connects TRBV7-8 to TRBJ2-7, with 8 bases that match TRBD1. V was clipped by 5 bases and J by 6 bases; unmatched bases: 3. This CDR3 comprises 12 residues. Germline V CDR1 and CDR2: SGHVS, FQNEAQ. The CDR3 bases are TGTGCCAGCAGCCCCGGGACAGGCGAGCAGTACTTC. Its translation is CASSPGTGEQYF. Full variable domain (remainder filled in from reference TRBV7-8 and TRBJ2-7): GAGVSQSPRYKVAKRGQDVALRCDPISGHVSLFWYQQALGQGPEFLTYFQNEAQLDKSGLPSDRFFAERPEGSVSTLKIQRTQQEDSAVYLCASSPGTGEQYFGPGTRLTVT.